The 4 T cell receptor beta chains below were found in one sample sequenced in a study of blood T cell repertoires in COVID-19. The method was immunoSEQ multiplex PCR; TCRdb's version includes in-frame clones alone and lacks a portion of them. Counted here are roughly 94,000 clones, roughly 84% occurring once; the ten biggest clones make up roughly 25%. Sequenced input: peripheral blood. The receptors were gathered from a man aged 60-69 years with acute or convalescent COVID-19.

This clone was counted at least ten times. As DNA, the CDR3 is TGCGCCAGCAGCTCCCCACAGGAACGAGAGGCTTTCTTT. As protein: CASSSPQEREAFF. The genes are TRBV5-1 and TRBJ1-1, with D perhaps matching TRBD1 (5 bases). Deletions cut 3 bases from V and 11 bases from J, with 17 bases between. The CDR3 loop spans 13 amino acids. Germline-derived CDR1 and CDR2 are SGHRS and YFSETQ.

V usage is TRBV5-1 and J usage is TRBJ1-1; 7 bases match TRBD1. Trimming cost V 9 bases and J 5 bases; bases outside gene matches: 13. CDR3 length equals 14 residues. Germline V gene data show CDR1 as SGHRS and CDR2 as YFSETQ. The CDR3 reads CATQGGIDGTEAFF. CDR3 bases: TGCGCCACGCAGGGGGGCATCGACGGTACTGAAGCTTTCTTT.

V is TRBV5-1 and J is TRBJ2-4; tentatively, D is TRBD2 (6 bases). The V end lost 4 bases, the J end lost 8 bases, and 13 bases lay between the germline ends. The germline CDR1 and CDR2 sequences are SGHRS and YFSETQ. CDR3 length: 13 residues. CDR3 loop: CASSLPGEDIQYF. The CDR3 nucleotides read TGCGCCAGCAGCCTCCCGGGGGAGGACATTCAGTACTTC. The whole variable domain, remainder taken from reference TRBV5-1 and TRBJ2-4, is KAGVTQTPRYLIKTRGQQVTLSCSPISGHRSVSWYQQTPGQGLQFLFEYFSETQRNKGNFPGRFSGRQFSNSRSEMNVSTLELGDSALYLCASSLPGEDIQYFGAGTRLSVL.

This chain uses TRBV6-4 with TRBJ2-5, with 10 bases aligning to TRBD1. CDR3 length equals 13 residues. Germline loops: CDR1 MRHNA, CDR2 SNTAGT. V was clipped by 11 bases and J by 5 bases; unmatched bases: 8. CDR3 protein: CAGIRTGGETQYF. Here the CDR3 DNA reads TGTGCCGGAATAAGGACAGGGGGGGAGACCCAGTACTTC.